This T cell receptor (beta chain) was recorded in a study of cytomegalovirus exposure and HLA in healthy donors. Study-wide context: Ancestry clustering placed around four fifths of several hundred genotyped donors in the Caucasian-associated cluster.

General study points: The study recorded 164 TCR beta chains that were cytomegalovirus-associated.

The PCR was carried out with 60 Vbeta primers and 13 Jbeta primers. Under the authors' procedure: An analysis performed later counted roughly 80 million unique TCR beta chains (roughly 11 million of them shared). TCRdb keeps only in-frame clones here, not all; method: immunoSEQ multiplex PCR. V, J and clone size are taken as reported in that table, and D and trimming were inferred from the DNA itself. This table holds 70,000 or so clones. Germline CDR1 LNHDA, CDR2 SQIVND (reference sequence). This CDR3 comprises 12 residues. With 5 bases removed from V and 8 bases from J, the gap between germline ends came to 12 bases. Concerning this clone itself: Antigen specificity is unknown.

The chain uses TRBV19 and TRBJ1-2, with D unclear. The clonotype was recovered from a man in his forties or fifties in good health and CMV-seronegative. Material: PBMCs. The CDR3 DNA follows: TGTGCCAGTAGTTATGAGGCGGTAGGCTACACCTTC. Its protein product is CASSYEAVGYTF.